The 25 T cell receptor beta chains given below trace back to one sample, sequenced in a study of Ad26.COV2.S vaccination and SARS-CoV-2 variants. Data came from immunoSEQ multiplex PCR; TCRdb stores just in-frame clones and leaves some out. The table lists 250,000 to 300,000 clones, approximately 89% of them singletons. Treatment described: roughly 19 received Ad26.COV2.S at low or high dose, single or two shots; several received placebo; per-sample allocation not given. Day 63 after the first injection of vaccine or placebo was the sampling time. The sequencing here drew on peripheral blood, taken in a trial of Ad26.COV2.S vaccine versus placebo. These receptors all stem from a person between 18 and 65 years old who received the Ad26.COV2.S COVID-19 vaccine or a placebo.

The chain employs TRBV6-5 and TRBJ1-3; perhaps TRBD1 as D (5 bases). V lost 7 bases and J 0 bases, leaving 13 bases between the germline ends. The CDR3 loop spans 15 amino acids. Germline V lookup: CDR1 MNHEY, CDR2 SVGAGI. The CDR3 DNA is TGTGCCAGCAACCCGGGGGGTCTCTCTGGAAACACCATATATTTT. Translation gives CASNPGGLSGNTIYF.

The chain couples TRBV12-5 to TRBJ2-1; D gene uncertain. Germline CDR1 reads LGHNT; CDR2 reads FRNRAP. The V end was cut by 3 bases, the J end by 3 bases, with 6 bases between. The CDR3 runs to 13 residues. The CDR3 DNA sequence: TGTGCTAGTGGTTTTGCAGGCTACAATGAGCAGTTCTTC. Translation: CASGFAGYNEQFF.

This chain joins TRBV4-2 and TRBJ1-5; D is unresolved. The germline V gene has CDR1 LGHNA and CDR2 YNFKEQ. The CDR3 contains 15 residues. V lost 0 bases and J lost 1, with 7 bases in between. The CDR3 bases are TGTGCCAGCAGCCAAGAGGAGGGAAGCAATCAGCCCCAGCATTTT. Translating gives CASSQEEGSNQPQHF.

The chain carries TRBV27 and TRBJ2-5, with TRBD1 matching over 7 bases. CDR3 length equals 12 residues. V gave up 6 bases and J gave up 3 bases; unmatched junction bases: 1. The V gene's germline CDR1 is MNHEY and CDR2 SMNVEV (reference sequence). CDR3 amino acids: CASRDRKETQYF. For the CDR3, the DNA is TGTGCCAGCAGGGACAGGAAAGAGACCCAGTACTTC.

The chain recombines TRBV15 with TRBJ1-5; D is possibly TRBD1 (6 bases). The CDR3 runs to 15 residues. The V gene lost 1 base and the J gene lost 2 bases, with 9 bases spanning the gap. CDR1 and CDR2 from the germline V gene are LNHNV and YYDKDF (reference sequence). This chain's CDR3 is CATSRGAGGNQPQHF. The CDR3, as DNA: TGTGCCACCAGCAGAGGTGCAGGGGGCAATCAGCCCCAGCATTTT.

This clone was detected only a few times. The rearrangement joins TRBV19 to TRBJ2-7, with D maybe TRBD2 (5 bases). Germline V CDR1 and CDR2: LNHDA, SQIVND (reference sequence). V dropped 8 bases and J dropped 7 bases, with 12 bases sitting between them. The CDR3 is made up of 11 amino acids. The CDR3: CASSGRGEQYF. DNA for the CDR3: TGTGCCAGTTCGGGTCGCGGGGAGCAGTACTTC.

This chain links TRBV5-1 with TRBJ2-5, with D tentatively TRBD1 (6 bases). This CDR3 has 15 amino acids. Trimming removed 1 base at V and 5 bases at J, with 15 bases between. Per germline, CDR1 SGHRS and CDR2 YFSETQ. This chain's CDR3 is CASSLNDRSWETQYF. CDR3 in DNA: TGCGCCAGCAGCTTGAATGACAGGTCCTGGGAGACCCAGTACTTC.

In its sample, this clone was seen once. V usage is TRBV5-4 and J usage is TRBJ2-7; 9 nucleotides agree with TRBD1. V lost 4 bases to trimming and J lost 3 bases; unmatched junction nucleotides: 8. Per germline, CDR1 SGHNT and CDR2 YYREEE (reference sequence). The CDR3 length is 15 residues. CDR3 protein: CASSTWTGESYEQYF. Here the CDR3 DNA reads TGTGCCAGCAGCACCTGGACAGGGGAGAGCTACGAGCAGTACTTC.

This clone appeared a single time. This chain links TRBV4-1 with TRBJ2-3, with TRBD2 as a possible D gene (5 bases). The germline gives CDR1 MGHRA, CDR2 YSYEKL. Trimming cost V 0 bases and J 0 bases, with 19 bases left between them. This CDR3 contains 19 residues. The CDR3 reads CASSQEVPGSATSTDTQYF. The DNA of the CDR3 is TGCGCCAGCAGCCAAGAAGTTCCGGGGTCGGCTACTAGCACAGATACGCAGTATTTT.

This clone was counted only a few times. The chain recombines TRBV4-2 with TRBJ1-2, with 8 bases fitting TRBD1. CDR1 LGHNA and CDR2 YNFKEQ come from the germline V gene. Trimming at V came to 0 bases and at J to 2 bases, leaving 2 bases not matched to a gene. The CDR3 consists of 15 residues. The CDR3: CASSQEGQANYGYTF. The CDR3 DNA reads as TGTGCCAGCAGCCAAGAGGGACAGGCCAACTATGGCTACACCTTC.

The chain links TRBV4-1 to TRBJ2-2; D call uncertain. Looked up from germline, CDR1 is MGHRA and CDR2 is YSYEKL. The CDR3 length is 12 residues. V shed 6 bases and J shed 4 bases, with 6 bases lying between them. The CDR3 sequence is CASSPFTGELFF. The DNA for the CDR3 is TGCGCCAGCAGTCCATTCACCGGGGAGCTGTTTTTT.

In this sample, this clone turned up once. This chain links TRBV29-1 with TRBJ1-5, with a tentative D call TRBD1 (6 bases). The V and J ends lost 7 bases and 2 bases respectively, with 12 bases between them. Per the germline V gene, CDR1 is SQVTM and CDR2 is ANQGSEA. CDR3 size: 13 residues. This CDR3 is CSAQGPGNQPQHF. The CDR3, as DNA: TGCAGCGCACAGGGCCCGGGCAATCAGCCCCAGCATTTT.

The rearrangement links TRBV7-2 to TRBJ1-1; D is uncertain. V lost 2 bases and J lost 4, with 17 bases in between. There are 16 residues in the CDR3. Germline lookup yields CDR1 SGHTA and CDR2 FQGNSA. The CDR3 loop is CASSLLGAEEGTEAFF. The DNA of the CDR3 is TGTGCCAGCAGCTTACTGGGAGCCGAGGAGGGCACTGAAGCTTTCTTT.

A single count supports this clone. J is TRBJ1-1 and V is TRBV2; D is uncertain. Trimming took 6 bases from V and 13 from J, leaving 15 bases between them. The CDR3 has 11 amino acids. Germline V CDR1 and CDR2: SNHLY, FYNNEI. The CDR3 region is CASRIAQGVFF. In nucleotides, the CDR3 is TGTGCCAGCAGGATAGCACAAGGAGTTTTCTTT.

The chain links TRBV19 to TRBJ2-2; D not resolved. In germline, CDR1 is LNHDA, CDR2 SQIVND (reference sequence). This CDR3 has 13 residues. Trimming removed 0 bases from V and 6 bases from J, with 5 bases in between. CDR3 coding DNA: TGTGCCAGTAGTATAGATGGCGCCGGGGAGCTGTTTTTT. Its protein product is CASSIDGAGELFF.

At least ten counts were recorded for this clone. The chain couples TRBV28 to TRBJ2-7, with no clear D. This CDR3 spans 11 amino acids. CDR1 and CDR2 from the germline V gene are MDHEN and SYDVKM. V was cut by 6 bases and J by 6 bases, with 9 bases left in between. The DNA for the CDR3 is TGTGCCAGCAGCAAGCTGGGCGAGCAGTACTTC. As protein: CASSKLGEQYF.

This chain uses TRBV24-1 with TRBJ1-2, with 8 bases lining up with TRBD1. CDR1 and CDR2 from the germline V gene are KGHDR and SFDVKD. The CDR3 extends over 19 amino acids. V dropped 9 bases and J dropped 0; count of bases not matched to a gene: 20. CDR3 residues: CATSQPKGQETKTNYGYTF. CDR3 bases: TGTGCCACCTCCCAGCCCAAGGGACAGGAGACCAAAACTAACTATGGCTACACCTTC.

The gene calls are TRBV7-2 and TRBJ2-2; 7 nucleotides agree with TRBD1. Germline V lookup: CDR1 SGHTA, CDR2 FQGNSA. With V trimmed by 6 bases and J by 4 bases, 5 bases remained unmatched. The CDR3 totals 14 residues. The CDR3 here is CASSRGTATGELFF. CDR3 nucleotide sequence: TGTGCCAGCAGTCGTGGGACAGCCACCGGGGAGCTGTTTTTT. Based on the CDR3 plus reference TRBV7-2 and TRBJ2-2, the full variable domain is GAGVSQSPSNKVTEKGKDVELRCDPISGHTALYWYRQSLGQGLEFLIYFQGNSAPDKSGLPSDRFSAERTGGSVSTLTIQRTQQEDSAVYLCASSRGTATGELFFGEGSRLTVL.

This chain links TRBV5-1 with TRBJ1-5, with D tentatively TRBD1 (5 bases). The V and J ends lost 4 bases and 3 bases respectively, with 8 bases between them. Germline CDR1 reads SGHRS; CDR2 reads YFSETQ. This CDR3 spans 13 amino acids. This chain's CDR3 is CASSPGHNQPQHF. The CDR3 bases are TGCGCCAGCAGCCCCGGACACAATCAGCCCCAGCATTTT.

The chain couples TRBV5-1 to TRBJ1-1, with 9 bases that match TRBD1. Trimming removed 2 bases from V and 11 bases from J; junction bases left unmatched: 7. The CDR3 consists of 13 residues. CDR1 is SGHRS, CDR2 YFSETQ, per germline. CDR3 nucleotide sequence: TGCGCCAGCAGCTTAGAGGGGACAGGGTACGCTTTCTTT. This gives the protein CASSLEGTGYAFF.

This clone was seen only once. The chain has TRBV4-3 and TRBJ1-4; maybe TRBD1 (6 bases). V was clipped by 0 bases and J by 5 bases, with 10 bases between them. Per the germline V gene, CDR1 is LGHNA and CDR2 is YSLEER. This CDR3 region has 15 residues. The chain's CDR3 is CASSQEGQTNEKLFF. The CDR3 DNA reads TGCGCCAGCAGCCAAGAGGGACAAACAAATGAAAAACTGTTTTTT.

V is TRBV23-1 and J is TRBJ1-2; no clear D. Being an ORF, TRBV23-1 has a function that is uncertain. This CDR3 has 17 residues. V lost 0 bases and J 7 bases, leaving 21 bases between the germline ends. DNA of the CDR3: TGCGCCAGCAGTCAATCGCCTTATCCCCGGTCAACGGGTGGCTACACCTTC. This sequence encodes CASSQSPYPRSTGGYTF.

V gene TRBV5-1 combines with J gene TRBJ2-6; D is ambiguous. Trimming stripped 5 bases from V and 0 bases from J, with 6 bases between. The CDR3 is made up of 14 amino acids. Germline values: CDR1 SGHRS, CDR2 YFSETQ. CDR3 amino acids: CASSYDSGANVLTF. The CDR3 DNA is TGCGCCAGCAGTTACGACTCTGGGGCCAACGTCCTGACTTTC. The whole variable domain, filled in from reference TRBV5-1 and TRBJ2-6, reads KAGVTQTPRYLIKTRGQQVTLSCSPISGHRSVSWYQQTPGQGLQFLFEYFSETQRNKGNFPGRFSGRQFSNSRSEMNVSTLELGDSALYLCASSYDSGANVLTFGAGSRLTVL.

The chain links TRBV5-1 to TRBJ2-7; TRBD1 might be the D (5 bases). The CDR3 sequence is 16 residues long. Trimming stripped 0 bases from V and 0 bases from J, with 13 bases between. Germline V gene data show CDR1 as SGHRS and CDR2 as YFSETQ. For the CDR3, the DNA is TGCGCCAGCAGCTTGGATCCGTCAGGGTTCTCCTACGAGCAGTACTTC. Protein sequence: CASSLDPSGFSYEQYF.

The table lists this clone with a count of one. The chain employs TRBV5-6 and TRBJ1-1; no firm D call. The CDR3 totals 13 residues. V lost 4 bases and J lost 1, with 8 bases in between. Germline values: CDR1 SGHDT, CDR2 YYEEEE. For the CDR3, the DNA is TGTGCCAGCAGCCTCGGGAAGAACACTGAAGCTTTCTTT. Translating it yields CASSLGKNTEAFF.